This T cell receptor beta chain comes out of a study of response to subunit inactivated influenza vaccine. The CDR3 covers 15 residues. V was trimmed by 0 bases and J by 12 bases, leaving 15 bases between them. Germline CDR1 is SGHTA and CDR2 is FQGNSA. TCRdb redid the calling of the RT-PCR reads with MiXCR, one entry per CDR3 protein. This table has about 540,000 distinct CDR3 sequences, 20% to 25% appearing once. The sample was also linked to a second study, of T cells expressing NK-cell markers. That report adds: What made the TCR beta cDNA was 5'RACE template switching with UMIs. It was from sorted CD3+CD56+NKG2C+, CD3+CD56+NKG2C- and CD3+CD56-NKG2C+ T cells that TCR beta repertoires came. In a handful of donors, dominant CD3+CD56+NKG2C+ clones formed about 1.0-8% of CD8+ cells.

V usage is TRBV7-2 and J usage is TRBJ2-6, with D perhaps matching TRBD1 (5 bases). The clonotype comes from a man in his fifties or sixties who received an inactivated influenza vaccine. The material sequenced was CD4+ T cells sorted from PBMCs, taken about 12 days after vaccination. The CDR3 protein is CASSLALGPTPVLTF. In DNA form, the CDR3 reads TGTGCCAGCAGCTTAGCGTTGGGGCCGACACCCGTCCTGACTTTC.